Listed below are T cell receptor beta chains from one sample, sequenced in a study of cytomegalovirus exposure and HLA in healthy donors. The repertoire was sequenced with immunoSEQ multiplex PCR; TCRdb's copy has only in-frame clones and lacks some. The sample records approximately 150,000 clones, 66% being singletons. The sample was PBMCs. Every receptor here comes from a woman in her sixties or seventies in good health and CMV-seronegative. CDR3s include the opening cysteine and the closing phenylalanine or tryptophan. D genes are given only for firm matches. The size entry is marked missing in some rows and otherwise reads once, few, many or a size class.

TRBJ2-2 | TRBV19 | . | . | CASSIVPGELFF | TGTGCCAGTAGTATAGTCCCAGGGGAGCTGTTTTTT
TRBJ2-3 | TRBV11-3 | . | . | CASSLGPSTDTQYF | TGTGCCAGCAGCTTAGGGCCTAGCACCGATACGCAGTATTTT
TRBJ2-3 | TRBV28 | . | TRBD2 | CASSTIPRAGGPDTQYF | TGTGCCAGCAGCACGATTCCGAGGGCGGGAGGGCCAGATACGCAGTATTTT
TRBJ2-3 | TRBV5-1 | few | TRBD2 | CASSPWTSGGQDTQYF | TGCGCCAGCAGCCCCTGGACTAGCGGGGGGCAAGATACGCAGTATTTT
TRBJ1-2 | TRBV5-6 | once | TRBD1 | CASSSGQGYGYTF | TGTGCCAGCAGCTCGGGACAGGGGTACGGCTACACCTTC
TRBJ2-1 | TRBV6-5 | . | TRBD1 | CASIGTGAHNEQFF | TGTGCCAGCATCGGGACAGGGGCTCACAATGAGCAGTTCTTC
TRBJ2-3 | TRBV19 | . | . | CASSMQGTDTQYF | TGTGCCAGTAGTATGCAGGGGACAGATACGCAGTATTTT
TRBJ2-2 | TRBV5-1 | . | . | CASRGAGELFF | TGCGCCAGCAGGGGGGCAGGGGAGCTGTTTTTT
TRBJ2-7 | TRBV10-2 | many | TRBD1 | CASKGQASREQYF | TGCGCCAGTAAGGGACAGGCGTCTAGGGAGCAGTACTTC
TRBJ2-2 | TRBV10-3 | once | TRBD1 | CATAGTGGTGELFF | TGTGCCACGGCCGGGACAGGGGGCACCGGGGAGCTGTTTTTT
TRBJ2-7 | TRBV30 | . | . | CAWSGWRRGYEQYF | TGTGCCTGGAGTGGATGGCGGCGGGGCTACGAGCAGTACTTC
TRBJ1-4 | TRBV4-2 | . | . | CASSQDRGENEKLFF | TGTGCCAGCAGCCAAGATCGGGGGGAAAATGAAAAACTGTTTTTT
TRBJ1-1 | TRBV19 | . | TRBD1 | CASSDRVKTEAFF | TGTGCCAGTAGCGACAGGGTGAAAACTGAAGCTTTCTTT
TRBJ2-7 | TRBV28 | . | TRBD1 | CASSFGTGVLGQYF | TGTGCCAGCAGTTTTGGGACAGGGGTTCTAGGGCAGTACTTC
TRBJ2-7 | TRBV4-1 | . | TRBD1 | CASSRLPGQGTYEQYF | TGCGCCAGCAGCCGCCTCCCGGGACAGGGGACCTACGAGCAGTACTTC
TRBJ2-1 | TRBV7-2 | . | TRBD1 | CASSLVDRGDNEQFF | TGTGCCAGCAGCTTGGTCGACAGGGGGGACAATGAGCAGTTCTTC
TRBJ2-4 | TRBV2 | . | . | CASSPGGRGNIQYF | TGTGCCAGCAGCCCCGGGGGACGTGGAAACATTCAGTACTTC
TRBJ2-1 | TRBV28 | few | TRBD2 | CASSPARTSGITPYNEQFF | TGTGCCAGCAGTCCTGCCCGCACTAGCGGGATTACACCCTACAATGAGCAGTTCTTC
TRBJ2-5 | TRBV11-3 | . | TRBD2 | CASSLGTSGETQYF | TGTGCCAGCAGCTTAGGCACTAGCGGAGAGACCCAGTACTTC
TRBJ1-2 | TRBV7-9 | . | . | CASSPGGVLNYGYTF | TGTGCCAGCAGCCCTGGCGGGGTTTTGAACTATGGCTACACCTTC
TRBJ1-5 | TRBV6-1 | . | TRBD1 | CASLGTGPNQPQHF | TGTGCCAGTTTAGGGACAGGCCCAAATCAGCCCCAGCATTTT
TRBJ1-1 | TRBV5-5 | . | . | CASHPGGGRATEAFF | TGTGCCAGTCATCCTGGGGGAGGGAGGGCCACTGAAGCTTTCTTT
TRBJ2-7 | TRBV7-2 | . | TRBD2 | CASSPGSTGGREQYF | TGTGCCAGCAGCCCCGGATCCACGGGGGGGCGCGAGCAGTACTTC
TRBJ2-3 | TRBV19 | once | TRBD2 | CASSISGSGRDTQYF | TGTGCCAGTAGTATTAGCGGGAGTGGGCGAGATACGCAGTATTTT
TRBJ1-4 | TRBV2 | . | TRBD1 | CASKIRTGPTNEKLFF | TGTGCCAGCAAGATAAGGACAGGACCGACTAATGAAAAACTGTTTTTT
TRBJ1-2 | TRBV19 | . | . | CASSIGLYPNYGYTF | TGTGCCAGTAGTATAGGGCTGTACCCTAACTATGGCTACACCTTC
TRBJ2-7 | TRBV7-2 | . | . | CASSSQAGGYEQYF | TGTGCCAGCAGCTCCCAAGCGGGTGGGTACGAGCAGTACTTC
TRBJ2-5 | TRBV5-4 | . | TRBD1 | CASSLSGTVFQETQYF | TGTGCCAGCAGCTTGTCCGGGACAGTATTCCAAGAGACCCAGTACTTC
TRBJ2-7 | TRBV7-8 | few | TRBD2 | CASTLGEAGVTHEQYF | TGTGCCAGCACCCTAGGGGAAGCGGGAGTTACTCACGAGCAGTACTTC
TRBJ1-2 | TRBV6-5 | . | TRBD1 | CASREGARGYTF | TGTGCCAGCAGAGAGGGGGCGCGGGGCTACACCTTC
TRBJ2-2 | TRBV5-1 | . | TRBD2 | CASSLSSGSGTGELFF | TGCGCCAGCAGCTTGTCTAGCGGGAGTGGGACCGGGGAGCTGTTTTTT
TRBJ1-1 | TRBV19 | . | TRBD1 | CASSRDSQNTEAFF | TGTGCCAGTAGTAGGGACAGTCAGAACACTGAAGCTTTCTTT
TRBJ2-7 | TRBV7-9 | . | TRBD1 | CASSADRDSYEQYF | TGTGCCAGCAGCGCCGACCGGGACAGCTACGAGCAGTACTTC
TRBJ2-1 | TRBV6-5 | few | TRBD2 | CASRLAGGSYNEQFF | TGTGCCAGCAGGCTAGCGGGGGGGTCTTACAATGAGCAGTTCTTC
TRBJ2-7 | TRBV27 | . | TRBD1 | CASSSGQIYEQYF | TGTGCCAGCAGTTCGGGACAGATTTACGAGCAGTACTTC
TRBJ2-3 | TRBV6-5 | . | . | CASSFDLLADTQYF | TGTGCCAGCAGTTTTGATCTCTTAGCAGATACGCAGTATTTT
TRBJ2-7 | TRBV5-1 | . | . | CASSLAGKYNYEQYF | TGCGCCAGCAGCTTGGCCGGGAAGTATAACTACGAGCAGTACTTC
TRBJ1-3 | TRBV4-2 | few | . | CASSQEEQGRNTIYF | TGTGCCAGCAGCCAAGAAGAACAGGGTCGGAACACCATATATTTT
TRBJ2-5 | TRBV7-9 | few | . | CASSPQETQYF | TGTGCCAGCAGCCCTCAAGAGACCCAGTACTTC
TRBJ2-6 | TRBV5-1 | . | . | CASSLVPGAGANVLTF | TGCGCCAGCAGCTTGGTACCGGGGGCTGGGGCCAACGTCCTGACTTTC
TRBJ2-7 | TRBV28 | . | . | CASSFQRGSYEQYF | TGTGCCAGCAGTTTCCAGAGAGGGTCCTACGAGCAGTACTTC
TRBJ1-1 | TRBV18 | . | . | CASSPPRGDTEAFF | TGTGCCAGCTCACCACCTAGGGGTGACACTGAAGCTTTCTTT
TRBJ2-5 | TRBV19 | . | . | CASSPWGAVMETQYF | TGTGCCAGTAGTCCCTGGGGAGCGGTCATGGAGACCCAGTACTTC
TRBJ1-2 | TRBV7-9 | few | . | CASRPTQAVHGYTF | TGTGCCAGCAGGCCCACTCAAGCGGTGCATGGCTACACCTTC
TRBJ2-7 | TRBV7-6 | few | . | CASSGPGLAYEQYF | TGTGCCAGCAGCGGACCGGGACTGGCCTACGAGCAGTACTTC
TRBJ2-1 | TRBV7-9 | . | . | CASRGAYEQFF | TGTGCCAGCAGGGGAGCCTATGAGCAGTTCTTC
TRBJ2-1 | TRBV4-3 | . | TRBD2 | CASSQDLVGGAIEQFF | TGCGCCAGCAGCCAAGATCTTGTCGGGGGGGCCATTGAGCAGTTCTTC
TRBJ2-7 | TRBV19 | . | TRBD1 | CASSLQGGYEQYF | TGTGCCAGTAGTTTACAGGGGGGATACGAGCAGTACTTC